These 19 T cell receptor beta chains came from one sample sequenced in a study of blood T cell repertoires in COVID-19. This table comes from immunoSEQ multiplex PCR, and its TCRdb copy is limited to in-frame clones, with some not included. The sample has some 320,000 clones, about nine tenths seen once. The specimen was PBMCs or T cells enriched from blood (not recorded which). Receptors originate from a man aged 55 to 70 who had recovered from COVID-19.

The chain couples TRBV7-2 to TRBJ2-5; 10 nucleotides align to TRBD2. Germline V gives CDR1 SGHTA, CDR2 FQGNSA. Trimming removed 1 base from V and 5 bases from J; junction bases left unmatched: 1. The CDR3 contains 14 residues. This CDR3 is CASSLGLAGETQYF. CDR3 nucleotide sequence: TGTGCCAGCAGCTTAGGACTAGCGGGTGAGACCCAGTACTTC.

The chain combines TRBV19 with TRBJ2-2; D ambiguous. Looked up from germline, CDR1 is LNHDA and CDR2 is SQIVND (reference sequence). Between the trimmed V and J ends, which lost 4 bases and 1 base, there was a span of 4 bases. CDR3 size: 13 residues. The chain's CDR3 is CASSSVNTGELFF. CDR3 bases: TGTGCCAGTAGTAGCGTGAACACCGGGGAGCTGTTTTTT.

This chain links TRBV7-8 with TRBJ2-3; tentative D call: TRBD1 (6 bases). There are 15 residues in the CDR3. V was cut by 1 base and J by 1 base, with 9 bases left in between. Germline V CDR1 and CDR2: SGHVS, FQNEAQ. The CDR3 DNA is TGTGCCAGCAGCTTAGGCTGGACAGGCACAGATACGCAGTATTTT. Translated: CASSLGWTGTDTQYF.

The chain uses TRBV29-1 and TRBJ1-2; the D is unclear. The V gene lost 6 bases and the J gene lost 1 base, with 9 bases spanning the gap. The CDR3 extends over 12 amino acids. The germline V gene has CDR1 SQVTM and CDR2 ANQGSEA. In DNA, the CDR3 is TGCAGCGTGTATCAGATTAACTATGGCTACACCTTC. Amino acids: CSVYQINYGYTF.

The J gene is TRBJ2-1, the V gene TRBV6-5; a possible D gene is TRBD2 (6 bases). CDR1 and CDR2 from the germline V gene are MNHEY and SVGAGI. The V end was cut by 6 bases, the J end by 8 bases, with 14 bases between. There are 13 residues in the CDR3. Written as DNA, the CDR3 is TGTGCCAGCAGGACCTCGGCGGGACATGAGCAGTTCTTC. This encodes CASRTSAGHEQFF.

The gene calls are TRBV18 and TRBJ1-6; the D gene is possibly TRBD1 (5 bases). Germline CDR1 KGHSH, CDR2 LQKENI. The CDR3 is made up of 12 amino acids. V was clipped by 5 bases and J by 10 bases, with 9 bases between them. CDR3 sequence (DNA): TGTGCCAGCTCAGGCACAGGCTCACCCCTCCACTTT. It specifies CASSGTGSPLHF.

Concerning this clone itself: Other DNA sequences in this sample translate to the same CDR3. The rearrangement uses TRBV5-4 and TRBJ2-2; the D is unclear. With 0 bases removed from V and 2 bases from J, the gap between germline ends came to 8 bases. Germline CDR1 is SGHNT and CDR2 is YYREEE (reference sequence). The CDR3 has 15 residues. CDR3 nucleotides: TGTGCCAGCAGCTTGGGACAAGGAAACACCGGGGAGCTGTTTTTT. Translated, it gives CASSLGQGNTGELFF.

The chain couples TRBV12-5 to TRBJ2-3, with D unresolved. Germline V gives CDR1 LGHNT, CDR2 FRNRAP. The CDR3 is 12 residues long. Trimming removed 1 base at V and 7 bases at J, with 6 bases between. CDR3 nucleotide sequence: TGTGCTAGTGGTTTGGCCCAAAATACGCAGTATTTT. Its translation is CASGLAQNTQYF. Full variable domain (outside the CDR3, taken from reference TRBV12-5 and TRBJ2-3): DARVTQTPRHKVTEMGQEVTMRCQPILGHNTVFWYRQTMMQGLELLAYFRNRAPLDDSGMPKDRFSAEMPDATLATLKIQPSEPRDSAVYFCASGLAQNTQYFGPGTRLTVL.

The genes are TRBV15 and TRBJ2-6; no firm D call. The germline gives CDR1 LNHNV, CDR2 YYDKDF (reference sequence). The CDR3 has 19 amino acids. Deletions cut 3 bases from V and 0 bases from J, with 18 bases between. CDR3 amino acids: CATSSPVLLGASGANVLTF. The CDR3 DNA reads as TGTGCCACCAGCAGCCCGGTGTTGCTGGGCGCCTCTGGGGCCAACGTCCTGACTTTC.

This chain connects TRBV18 to TRBJ2-5, with TRBD2 identical over 9 bases. Germline CDR1 KGHSH, CDR2 LQKENI. The CDR3 runs to 17 residues. V lost 2 bases and J lost 1; bases outside the gene matches: 8. CDR3 protein: CASSPIASAGGQETQYF. The CDR3 DNA is TGTGCCAGCTCACCAATAGCCTCAGCGGGGGGCCAAGAGACCCAGTACTTC.

The CDR3 DNA is TGTGCCAGCAGCTACCACCGGGGGGGCCTCACAGATACGCAGTATTTT. This translates into CASSYHRGGLTDTQYF. This sequence joins TRBV7-9 and TRBJ2-3; 8 bases map to TRBD2. Germline V CDR1 and CDR2: SEHNR, FQNEAQ (reference sequence). V was pared by 4 bases and J by 2 bases, with 8 bases of the junction left unmatched. The CDR3 runs to 16 residues.

The V gene is TRBV3-1 (or the pseudogene TRBV3-2), the J gene TRBJ2-7, with D hard to call. V was pared by 1 base and J by 4 bases, with 8 bases between. The CDR3 runs 13 residues. CDR1 is LGHDT, CDR2 YNNKEL, per germline (reference sequence). For the CDR3, the DNA is TGTGCCAGCAGCCAAGTAGGAGAATACGAGCAGTACTTC. Protein sequence: CASSQVGEYEQYF.

The chain couples TRBV11-3 to TRBJ2-6, with a tentative D call TRBD2 (6 bases). V dropped 5 bases and J dropped 4 bases, with 12 bases sitting between them. Per the germline V gene, CDR1 is SGHNT and CDR2 is YENEEA. CDR3 length: 15 amino acids. The DNA of the CDR3 is TGTGCCAGCAGCCCCGGGACTTCGGGGGCCAACGTCCTGACTTTC. It codes for CASSPGTSGANVLTF.

The chain carries TRBV5-1 and TRBJ2-3; D ambiguous. The CDR3 extends over 14 amino acids. V was trimmed by 0 bases and J by 4 bases, leaving 9 bases between them. Germline values: CDR1 SGHRS, CDR2 YFSETQ. This CDR3 reads CASSLDPGSDTQYF. Written as DNA, the CDR3 is TGCGCCAGCAGCTTGGATCCGGGTTCAGATACGCAGTATTTT.

The chain links TRBV2 to TRBJ1-3, with 8 bases fitting TRBD1. The CDR3 has 15 residues. Germline-derived CDR1 and CDR2 are SNHLY and FYNNEI. V shed 7 bases and J 1 base; nucleotides not matched to a gene: 6. The CDR3 nucleotides read TGTGCCAGCACGGGACAGGCCTTATCTGGAAACACCATATATTTT. Residues: CASTGQALSGNTIYF.

The rearrangement uses TRBV25-1 and TRBJ2-2, with a tentative D call TRBD2 (5 bases). V was pared by 1 base and J by 5 bases, with 11 bases between. Germline V lookup: CDR1 MGHDK, CDR2 SYGVNS. This CDR3 has 15 amino acids. CDR3 coding DNA: TGTGCCAGCAGTGAATTCGCGACGGGAACCGGGGAGCTGTTTTTT. It is translated as CASSEFATGTGELFF.

The genes are TRBV18 and TRBJ2-1; 10 nucleotides align to TRBD2. CDR1 is KGHSH and CDR2 is LQKENI in the germline V gene. This CDR3 comprises 16 residues. V was clipped by 4 bases and J by 3 bases; unmatched bases: 6. CDR3 coding DNA: TGTGCCAGCTCACGCTCTAGCGGGAGTTACTACAATGAGCAGTTCTTC. Amino acid sequence: CASSRSSGSYYNEQFF.

The chain combines TRBV24-1 with TRBJ1-5; D gene unclear. Germline V gene data show CDR1 as KGHDR and CDR2 as SFDVKD. Trimming cost V 4 bases and J 0 bases, with 6 bases left between them. CDR3 length equals 14 residues. The CDR3 sequence: CATSEGDSNQPQHF. The CDR3 DNA follows: TGTGCCACCAGTGAGGGAGATAGCAATCAGCCCCAGCATTTT.

The chain joins TRBV7-9 to TRBJ1-3, with D possibly being TRBD1 (6 bases). Trimming took 4 bases from V and 3 from J, leaving 10 bases between them. CDR3 length equals 14 residues. Germline V gives CDR1 SEHNR, CDR2 FQNEAQ (reference sequence). The CDR3 protein is CASSYSGDGNTIYF. The CDR3 DNA sequence: TGTGCCAGCAGCTATTCAGGGGATGGAAACACCATATATTTT.